This T cell receptor beta chain was recorded in a study of T-cell reconstitution after alpha-beta-depleted transplantation in children. The CDR3 sequence is 11 residues long. Germline assignment: CDR1 SQVTM and CDR2 ANQGSEA. Trimming cost V 6 bases and J 4 bases, with 10 bases left between them. Unique molecular identifiers were incorporated when the TCRbeta library was constructed. Each CDR3 protein gets one entry after TCRdb re-called the PCR reads with MiXCR. The table records more than 90,000 distinct CDR3 sequences, 7% to 9% of them present only once. This clonotype was observed at least ten times.

The sample here was PBMCs from the stem cell graft donor, taken from the stem cell graft. The chain links TRBV29-1 to TRBJ2-7; D remains ambiguous. The sequence derives from a human donor who donated a stem cell graft to a child with congenital amegakaryocytic thrombocytopenia. This CDR3 is CSVASGYEQYF. The DNA for the CDR3 is TGCAGCGTCGCGAGTGGGTACGAGCAGTACTTC.